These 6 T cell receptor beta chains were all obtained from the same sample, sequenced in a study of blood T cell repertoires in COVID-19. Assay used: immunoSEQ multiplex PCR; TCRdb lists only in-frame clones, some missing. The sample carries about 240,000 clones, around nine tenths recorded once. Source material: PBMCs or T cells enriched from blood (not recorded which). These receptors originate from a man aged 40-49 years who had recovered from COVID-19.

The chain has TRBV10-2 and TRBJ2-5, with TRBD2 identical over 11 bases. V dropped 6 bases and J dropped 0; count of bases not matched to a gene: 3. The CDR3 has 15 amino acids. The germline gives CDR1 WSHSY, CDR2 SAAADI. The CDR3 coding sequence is TGCGCCAGCAGAAAGGGACTAGCGGACCAAGAGACCCAGTACTTC. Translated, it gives CASRKGLADQETQYF.

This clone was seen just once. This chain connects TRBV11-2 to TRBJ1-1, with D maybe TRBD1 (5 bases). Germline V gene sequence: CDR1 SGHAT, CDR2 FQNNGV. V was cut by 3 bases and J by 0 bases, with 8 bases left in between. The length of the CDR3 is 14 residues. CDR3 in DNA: TGTGCCAGCAGCTTTGGACACCTGAACACTGAAGCTTTCTTT. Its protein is CASSFGHLNTEAFF.

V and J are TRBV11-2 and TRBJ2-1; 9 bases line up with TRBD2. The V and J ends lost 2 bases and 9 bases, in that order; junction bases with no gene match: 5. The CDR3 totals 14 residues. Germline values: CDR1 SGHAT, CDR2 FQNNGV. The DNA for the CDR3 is TGTGCCAGCAGCTTATCTCAGCGGGGGGTTGAGCAGTTCTTC. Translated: CASSLSQRGVEQFF.

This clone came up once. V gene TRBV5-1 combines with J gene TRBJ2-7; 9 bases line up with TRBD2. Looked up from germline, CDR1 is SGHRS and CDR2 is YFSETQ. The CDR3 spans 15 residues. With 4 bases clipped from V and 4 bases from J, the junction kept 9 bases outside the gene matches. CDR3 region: CASSPTGTSLYEQYF. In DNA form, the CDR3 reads TGCGCCAGCAGCCCGACCGGGACTAGCTTGTACGAGCAGTACTTC. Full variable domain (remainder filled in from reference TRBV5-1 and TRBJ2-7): KAGVTQTPRYLIKTRGQQVTLSCSPISGHRSVSWYQQTPGQGLQFLFEYFSETQRNKGNFPGRFSGRQFSNSRSEMNVSTLELGDSALYLCASSPTGTSLYEQYFGPGTRLTVT.

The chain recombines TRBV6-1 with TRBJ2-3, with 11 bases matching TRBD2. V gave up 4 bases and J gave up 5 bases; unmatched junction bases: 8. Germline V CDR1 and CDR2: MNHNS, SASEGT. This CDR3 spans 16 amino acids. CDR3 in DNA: TGTGCCAGCAGTGGGGTACTAGCGGGAGTTGGAGATACGCAGTATTTT. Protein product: CASSGVLAGVGDTQYF.

Here the CDR3 reads CASSPHDQDGYTF. CDR3 DNA: TGTGCCAGCAGTCCCCATGATCAGGATGGCTACACCTTC. The gene calls are TRBV2 and TRBJ1-2; D gene unclear. Germline values: CDR1 SNHLY, CDR2 FYNNEI. CDR3 size: 13 residues. V lost 5 bases and J lost 6, with 13 bases in between.